The 11 T cell receptor beta chains presented below share a single source sample, sequenced in a study of blood T cell repertoires in COVID-19. Sequencing used immunoSEQ multiplex PCR; TCRdb keeps in-frame clones, though not all of them. The sample holds approximately 180,000 clones, 70% to 90% seen once. The sequenced sample was peripheral blood. The receptors were sampled from a human donor with active or convalescent COVID-19. The donor label of this sample is uncertain.

This rearrangement joins TRBV6-6 to TRBJ2-7, with D possibly TRBD2 on 6 matching bases. Deletions cut 2 bases from V and 5 bases from J, with 7 bases between. CDR1 and CDR2 (germline): MNHNY, SVGAGI (reference sequence). The CDR3 spans 12 residues. DNA of the CDR3: TGTGCCAGCAGTTACCCGGGGGACGAGCAGTACTTC. Translating gives CASSYPGDEQYF.

The rearrangement uses TRBV24-1 and TRBJ1-6; D is ambiguous. This CDR3 spans 14 amino acids. Trimming stripped 3 bases from V and 10 bases from J, with 12 bases between. The V gene's germline CDR1 is KGHDR and CDR2 SFDVKD. CDR3 DNA sequence: TGTGCCACCAGTGATACAGTTGGAGGATCACCCCTCCACTTT. This encodes CATSDTVGGSPLHF.

V is TRBV5-1 and J is TRBJ1-4; weak D call: TRBD1 (5 bases). Germline CDR1 and CDR2: SGHRS and YFSETQ. V was shortened by 4 bases and J by 3 bases, with 10 bases between the two germline ends. This CDR3 has 14 residues. CDR3 coding DNA: TGCGCCAGCAGCCAGCAGGGTTCTAATGAAAAACTGTTTTTT. Amino acids: CASSQQGSNEKLFF.

The chain carries TRBV5-5 and TRBJ2-1; TRBD2 matches 11 bases. Looked up from germline, CDR1 is SGHKS and CDR2 is YYEKEE (reference sequence). J gave up 7 bases and V 4 bases, and 7 bases lay outside the gene matches. This CDR3 region has 15 residues. In DNA, the CDR3 is TGTGCCAGCAGCCGATCGGGACTAGCGGATAATGAGCAGTTCTTC. It codes for CASSRSGLADNEQFF.

The chain is built from TRBV6-2 or TRBV6-3 and TRBJ1-6, with D possibly being TRBD1 (5 bases). Trimming stripped 7 bases from V and 11 bases from J, with 15 bases between. Germline CDR1 MNHEY, CDR2 SVGEGT. The CDR3 has 13 amino acids. CDR3 in amino acids: CASTPRGRAPLHF. The CDR3 DNA reads TGTGCCAGCACCCCAAGGGGAAGGGCACCCCTCCACTTT.

V and J are TRBV5-1 and TRBJ1-2; tentatively, D is TRBD1 (5 bases). Germline V gene data show CDR1 as SGHRS and CDR2 as YFSETQ. Trimming stripped 1 base from V and 2 bases from J, with 9 bases between. The CDR3 length is 14 residues. CDR3 nucleotides: TGCGCCAGCAGCTTGCAGGGTGGGAACTATGGCTACACCTTC. Residues: CASSLQGGNYGYTF.

CDR3 nucleotides: TGTGCCAGCAGCCGACTAGCGGGGATACGAGAGACCCAGTACTTC. It encodes CASSRLAGIRETQYF. V is TRBV7-9 and J is TRBJ2-5; TRBD2 aligns across 11 bases. V was clipped by 5 bases and J by 4 bases; unmatched bases: 6. CDR1 and CDR2 (germline): SEHNR, FQNEAQ (reference sequence). CDR3 size: 15 residues.

The V and J genes are TRBV27 and TRBJ1-2; a possible D gene is TRBD1 (6 bases). This CDR3 spans 14 amino acids. The V gene lost 2 bases and the J gene lost 3 bases, with 10 bases spanning the gap. CDR1 and CDR2 from the germline V gene are MNHEY and SMNVEV (reference sequence). The CDR3 spells CASSLRGYDYGYTF. The CDR3 nucleotides read TGTGCCAGCAGTTTAAGGGGGTACGACTATGGCTACACCTTC.

The gene calls are TRBV19 and TRBJ2-7; D perhaps matches TRBD1 (5 bases). Trimming removed 1 base at V and 5 bases at J, with 12 bases between. Germline V gene lookup returns CDR1 LNHDA and CDR2 SQIVND (reference sequence). The CDR3 is made up of 14 amino acids. The CDR3 nucleotides are TGTGCCAGTAGTATAGGGGTCAGGGTAGACGAGCAGTACTTC. Encoded protein: CASSIGVRVDEQYF.

This CDR3 is CASSQEAASSDTQYF. Written as DNA, the CDR3 is TGTGCCAGCAGCCAAGAGGCCGCTAGCTCAGATACGCAGTATTTT. The V gene is TRBV4-2, the J gene TRBJ2-3, with D maybe TRBD2 (5 bases). Trimming pared 0 bases from V and 4 bases from J, leaving 11 bases between. The CDR3 contains 15 residues. Germline-derived CDR1 and CDR2 are LGHNA and YNFKEQ.

CDR3 protein: CASRGPQQGGETQYF. As DNA, the CDR3 is TGTGCCAGCAGAGGACCGCAACAGGGGGGAGAGACCCAGTACTTC. The rearrangement links TRBV11-2 to TRBJ2-5, with 8 bases that match TRBD1. V dropped 6 bases and J dropped 4; count of bases not matched to a gene: 10. The CDR3 spans 15 residues. Germline-derived CDR1 and CDR2 are SGHAT and FQNNGV.